This T cell receptor (beta chain) was identified in a study of blood T cell repertoires in COVID-19. About the study: Donors in the United States, Italy and Spain gave samples during acute or convalescent COVID-19. In each case, the material was cDNA or gDNA derived from T cells, B-cell-depleted T cells, or PBMCs.

Study processing details: Amplified reference gene primers provided the basis for estimating nucleated cell counts. The method was immunoSEQ multiplex PCR; TCRdb's version includes in-frame clones alone and lacks a portion of them. That table gives V, J and clone size, and the DNA gave D and trimming. This sample has about 83,000 clones, with about 87% found just once. This receptor was obtained from a man at least 80 years old with active or convalescent COVID-19. Sample: peripheral blood.

CDR3 sequence (DNA): TGTGCCAGCAGGTCAGGGAACTATGGCTACACCTTC. It specifies CASRSGNYGYTF. The chain carries TRBV28 and TRBJ1-2; maybe TRBD1 (5 bases). Germline-derived CDR1 and CDR2 are MDHEN and SYDVKM. Trimming cost V 6 bases and J 2 bases, with 7 bases left between them. The CDR3 length is 12 residues.